This T cell receptor beta chain was retrieved from a study of shared clonotypes between healthy human individuals. Study conclusions and caveats: Naive subsets typically showed greater estimated richness than memory subsets.

Trimming removed 6 bases from V and 4 bases from J; junction bases left unmatched: 5. This CDR3 is built from 15 residues. Per germline, CDR1 KGHSH and CDR2 LQKENI. Notes on this clone: Its antigen is not known. Other DNA sequences in this specimen translate into the identical CDR3.

Profiled with immunoSEQ multiplex PCR; TCRdb holds only in-frame clones, not every one. The profile shows over a million clones, around 97% of them singletons. Source material: naive CD4+ T cells sorted from blood. The subset denotes: CD45RA+ positively selected. This receptor was identified in a man younger than 40 in good health. The chain employs TRBV18 and TRBJ2-1, with 11 bases that match TRBD2. Here the CDR3 reads CASSPGTSGYNEQFF. CDR3 bases: TGTGCCAGCTCTCCCGGGACTAGCGGATACAATGAGCAGTTCTTC.